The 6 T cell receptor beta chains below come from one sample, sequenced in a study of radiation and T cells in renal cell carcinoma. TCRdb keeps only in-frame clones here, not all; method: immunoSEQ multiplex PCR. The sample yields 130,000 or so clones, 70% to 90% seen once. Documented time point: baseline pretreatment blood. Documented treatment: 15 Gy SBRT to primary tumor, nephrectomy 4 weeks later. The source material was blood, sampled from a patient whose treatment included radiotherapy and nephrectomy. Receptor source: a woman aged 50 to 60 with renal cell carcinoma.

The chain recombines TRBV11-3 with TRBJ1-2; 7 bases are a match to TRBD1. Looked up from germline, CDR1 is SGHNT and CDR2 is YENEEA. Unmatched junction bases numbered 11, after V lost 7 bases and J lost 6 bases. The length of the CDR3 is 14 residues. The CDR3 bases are TGTGCCAGCACCGAAACAGGGGCCCAAGATGGCTACACCTTC. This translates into CASTETGAQDGYTF.

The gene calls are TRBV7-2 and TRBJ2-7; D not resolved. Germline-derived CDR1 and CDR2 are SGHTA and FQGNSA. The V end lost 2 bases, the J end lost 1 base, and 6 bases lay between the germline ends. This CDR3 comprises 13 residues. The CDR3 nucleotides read TGTGCCAGCAGCTTAATACGGTCCTACGAGCAGTACTTC. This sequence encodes CASSLIRSYEQYF.

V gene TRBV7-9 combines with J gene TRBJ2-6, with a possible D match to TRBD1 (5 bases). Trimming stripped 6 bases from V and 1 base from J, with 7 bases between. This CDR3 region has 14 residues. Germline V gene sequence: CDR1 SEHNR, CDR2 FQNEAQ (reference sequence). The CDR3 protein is CASRGVSGANVLTF. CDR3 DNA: TGTGCCAGCAGAGGGGTTTCTGGGGCCAACGTCCTGACTTTC.

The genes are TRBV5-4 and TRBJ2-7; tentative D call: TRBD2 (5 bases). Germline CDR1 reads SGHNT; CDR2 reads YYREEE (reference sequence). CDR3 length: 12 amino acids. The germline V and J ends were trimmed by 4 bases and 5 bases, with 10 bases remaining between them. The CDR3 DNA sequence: TGTGCCAGCAGCCCGGGGTCGGACGAGCAGTACTTC. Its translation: CASSPGSDEQYF.

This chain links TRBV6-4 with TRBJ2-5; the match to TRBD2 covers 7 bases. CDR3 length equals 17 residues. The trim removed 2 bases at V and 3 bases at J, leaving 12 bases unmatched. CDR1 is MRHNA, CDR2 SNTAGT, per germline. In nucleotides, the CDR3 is TGTGCCAGCAGTGACCCCCATGGCGGGAGTTTCAAAGAGACCCAGTACTTC. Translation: CASSDPHGGSFKETQYF.

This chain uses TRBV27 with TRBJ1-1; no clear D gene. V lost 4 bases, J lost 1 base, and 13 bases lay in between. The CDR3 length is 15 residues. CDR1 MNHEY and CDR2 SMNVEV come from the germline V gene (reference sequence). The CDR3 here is CASSYQGSPNTEAFF. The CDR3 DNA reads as TGTGCCAGCAGTTATCAAGGGTCGCCGAACACTGAAGCTTTCTTT.